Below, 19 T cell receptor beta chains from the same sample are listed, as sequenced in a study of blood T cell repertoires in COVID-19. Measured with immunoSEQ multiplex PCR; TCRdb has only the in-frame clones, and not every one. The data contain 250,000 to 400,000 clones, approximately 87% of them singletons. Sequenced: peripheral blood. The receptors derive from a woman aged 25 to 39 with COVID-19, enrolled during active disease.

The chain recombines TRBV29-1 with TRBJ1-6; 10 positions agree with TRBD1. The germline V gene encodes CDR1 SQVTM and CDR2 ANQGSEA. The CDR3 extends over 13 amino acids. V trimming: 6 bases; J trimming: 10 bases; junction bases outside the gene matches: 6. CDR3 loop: CSVGRDRGSPLHF. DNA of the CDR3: TGCAGCGTCGGTAGGGACAGGGGATCACCCCTCCACTTT.

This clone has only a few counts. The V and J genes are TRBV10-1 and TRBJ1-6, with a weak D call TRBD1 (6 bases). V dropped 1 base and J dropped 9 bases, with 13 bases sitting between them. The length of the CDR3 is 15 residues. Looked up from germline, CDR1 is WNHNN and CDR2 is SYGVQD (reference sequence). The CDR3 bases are TGCGCCAGCAGTGAGTTACAGGGAGGGGCTTCACCCCTCCACTTT. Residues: CASSELQGGASPLHF.

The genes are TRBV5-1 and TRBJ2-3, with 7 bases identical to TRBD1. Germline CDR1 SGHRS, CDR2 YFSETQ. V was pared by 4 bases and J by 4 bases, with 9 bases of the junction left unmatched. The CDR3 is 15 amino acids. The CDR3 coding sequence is TGCGCCAGCAGCCCCACTGGGACAGTATCAGATACGCAGTATTTT. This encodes CASSPTGTVSDTQYF.

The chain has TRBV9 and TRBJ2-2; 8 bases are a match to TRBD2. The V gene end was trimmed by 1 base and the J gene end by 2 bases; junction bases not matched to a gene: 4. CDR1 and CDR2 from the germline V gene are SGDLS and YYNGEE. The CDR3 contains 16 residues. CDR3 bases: TGTGCCAGCAGCGTACAGACTAGCGTAAACACCGGGGAGCTGTTTTTT. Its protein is CASSVQTSVNTGELFF. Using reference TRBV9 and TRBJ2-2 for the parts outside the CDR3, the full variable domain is DSGVTQTPKHLITATGQRVTLRCSPRSGDLSVYWYQQSLDQGLQFLIQYYNGEERAKGNILERFSAQQFPDLHSELNLSSLELGDSALYFCASSVQTSVNTGELFFGEGSRLTVL.

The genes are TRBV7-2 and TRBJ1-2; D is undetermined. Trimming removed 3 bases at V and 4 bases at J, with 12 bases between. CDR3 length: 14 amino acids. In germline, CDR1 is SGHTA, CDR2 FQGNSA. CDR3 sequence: CASSFGEGPYGYTF. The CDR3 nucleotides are TGTGCCAGCAGCTTCGGGGAGGGCCCCTATGGCTACACCTTC.

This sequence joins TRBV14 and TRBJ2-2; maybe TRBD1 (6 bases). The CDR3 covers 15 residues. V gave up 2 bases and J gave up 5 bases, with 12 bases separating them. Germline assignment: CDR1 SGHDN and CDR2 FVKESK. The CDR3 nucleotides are TGTGCCAGCAGCCAATGGGGGCCGGGGACCGGGGAGCTGTTTTTT. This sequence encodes CASSQWGPGTGELFF.

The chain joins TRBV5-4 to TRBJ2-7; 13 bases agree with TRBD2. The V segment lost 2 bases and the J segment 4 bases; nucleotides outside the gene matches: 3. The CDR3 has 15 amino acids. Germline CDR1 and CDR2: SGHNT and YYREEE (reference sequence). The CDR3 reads CASSFGLAGVYEQYF. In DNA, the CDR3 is TGTGCCAGCAGCTTCGGACTAGCGGGAGTGTACGAGCAGTACTTC.

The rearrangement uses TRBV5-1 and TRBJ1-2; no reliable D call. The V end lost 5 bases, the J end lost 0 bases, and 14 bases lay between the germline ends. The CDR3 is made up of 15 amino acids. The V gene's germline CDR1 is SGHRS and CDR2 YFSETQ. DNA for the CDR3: TGCGCCAGCAGGCCTCGCCCGGAGTCTAACTATGGCTACACCTTC. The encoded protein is CASRPRPESNYGYTF.

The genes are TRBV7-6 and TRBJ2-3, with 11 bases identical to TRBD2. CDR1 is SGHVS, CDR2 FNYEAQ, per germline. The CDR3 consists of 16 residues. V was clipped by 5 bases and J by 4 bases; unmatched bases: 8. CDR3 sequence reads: CASSLLLAGVPDTQYF. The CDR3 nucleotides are TGTGCCAGCAGCCTCTTACTAGCGGGAGTCCCAGATACGCAGTATTTT.

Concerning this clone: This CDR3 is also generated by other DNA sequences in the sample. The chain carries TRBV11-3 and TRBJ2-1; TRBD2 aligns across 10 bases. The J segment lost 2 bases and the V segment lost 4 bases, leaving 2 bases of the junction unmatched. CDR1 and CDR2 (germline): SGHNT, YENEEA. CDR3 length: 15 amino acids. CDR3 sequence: CASSSAGGTYNEQFF. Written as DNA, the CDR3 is TGTGCCAGCAGCTCAGCGGGAGGGACCTACAATGAGCAGTTCTTC.

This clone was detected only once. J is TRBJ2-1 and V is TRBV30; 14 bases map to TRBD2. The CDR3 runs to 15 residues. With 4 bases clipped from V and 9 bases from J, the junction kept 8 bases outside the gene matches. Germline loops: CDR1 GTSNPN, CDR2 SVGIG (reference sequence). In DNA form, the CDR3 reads TGTGCCTGGACCGAGACTAGCGGGAGGGCCTCTGAGCAGTTCTTC. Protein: CAWTETSGRASEQFF.

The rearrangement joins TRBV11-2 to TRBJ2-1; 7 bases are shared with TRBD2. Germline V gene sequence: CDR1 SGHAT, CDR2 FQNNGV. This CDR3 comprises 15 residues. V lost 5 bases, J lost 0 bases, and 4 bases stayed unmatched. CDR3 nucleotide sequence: TGTGCCAGCAGCCCTGGGACTACCTCCTACAATGAGCAGTTCTTC. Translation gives CASSPGTTSYNEQFF. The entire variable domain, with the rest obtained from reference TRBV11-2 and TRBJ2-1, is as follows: EAGVAQSPRYKIIEKRQSVAFWCNPISGHATLYWYQQILGQGPKLLIQFQNNGVVDDSQLPKDRFSAERLKGVDSTLKIQPAKLEDSAVYLCASSPGTTSYNEQFFGPGTRLTVL.

CDR3 DNA: TGTGCCAGCAGCCACCAGGGGGCCGGCAATCAGCCCCAGCATTTT. Translated: CASSHQGAGNQPQHF. This chain connects TRBV3-1 (or the pseudogene TRBV3-2) to TRBJ1-5; TRBD1 matches at 8 bases. CDR1 is LGHDT and CDR2 is YNNKEL in the germline V gene (reference sequence). The CDR3 sequence is 15 residues long. Trimming removed 3 bases from V and 2 bases from J; junction bases left unmatched: 3.

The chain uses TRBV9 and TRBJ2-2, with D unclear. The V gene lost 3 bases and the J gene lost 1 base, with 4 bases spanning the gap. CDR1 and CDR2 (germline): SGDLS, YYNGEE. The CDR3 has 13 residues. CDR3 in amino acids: CASSGMNTGELFF. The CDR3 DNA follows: TGTGCCAGCAGCGGTATGAACACCGGGGAGCTGTTTTTT.

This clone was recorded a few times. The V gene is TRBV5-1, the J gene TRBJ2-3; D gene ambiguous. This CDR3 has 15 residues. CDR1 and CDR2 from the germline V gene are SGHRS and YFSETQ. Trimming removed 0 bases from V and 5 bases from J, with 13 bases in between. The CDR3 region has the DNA TGCGCCAGCAGCTTGGATTCTCGGTCTGGAGATACGCAGTATTTT. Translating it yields CASSLDSRSGDTQYF.

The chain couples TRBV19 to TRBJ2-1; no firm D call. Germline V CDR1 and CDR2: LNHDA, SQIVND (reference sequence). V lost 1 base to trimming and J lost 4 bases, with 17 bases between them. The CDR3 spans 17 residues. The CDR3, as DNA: TGTGCCAGTAGTATAGCCCTATCGAGATCCCTTTACAATGAGCAGTTCTTC. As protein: CASSIALSRSLYNEQFF.

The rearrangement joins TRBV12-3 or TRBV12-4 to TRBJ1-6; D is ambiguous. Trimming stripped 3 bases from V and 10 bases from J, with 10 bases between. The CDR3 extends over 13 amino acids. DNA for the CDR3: TGTGCCAGCAGTTTTGGGGAGAGATCACCCCTCCACTTT. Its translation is CASSFGERSPLHF.

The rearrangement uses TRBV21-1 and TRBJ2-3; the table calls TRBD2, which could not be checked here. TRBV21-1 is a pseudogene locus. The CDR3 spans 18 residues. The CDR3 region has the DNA TGTGCCAGCAGCAAAGATAACGGAGTCGGATCAAACACAGATACGCAGTATTTT. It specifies CASSKDNGVGSNTDTQYF.

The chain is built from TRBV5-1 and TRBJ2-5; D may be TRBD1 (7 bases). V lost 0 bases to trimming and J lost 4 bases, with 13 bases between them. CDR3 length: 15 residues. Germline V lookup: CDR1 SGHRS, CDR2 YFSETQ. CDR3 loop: CASSLATGEVETQYF. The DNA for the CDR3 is TGCGCCAGCAGCTTGGCCACAGGGGAGGTAGAGACCCAGTACTTC.